Below, 26 T cell receptor beta chains from the same sample are listed, as sequenced in a study of shared clonotypes between healthy human individuals. Produced via immunoSEQ multiplex PCR; TCRdb's table is partial and in-frame only. The sample includes approximately 2,000,000 clones, 85% to 95% seen only once; the top ten take 0.37%. Source material: naive CD4+ T cells from PBMCs. Stated subset: CD45RA+ positively selected. The receptors derive from a man between 18 and 29 years old in good health. Some clones in this sample may be carry-over from other donors' samples.

The rearrangement uses TRBV11-2 and TRBJ2-5; a possible D gene is TRBD1 (6 bases). Trimming removed 5 bases from V and 2 bases from J, with 12 bases in between. CDR3 length equals 14 residues. Germline V lookup: CDR1 SGHAT, CDR2 FQNNGV. In nucleotides, the CDR3 is TGTGCCAGCAGCGCGTGGACAGCTCAAGAGACCCAGTACTTC. This sequence encodes CASSAWTAQETQYF.

This clone was found once. V gene TRBV6-6 combines with J gene TRBJ1-1; 7 bases fit TRBD1. The CDR3 covers 12 residues. The V gene end was trimmed by 7 bases and the J gene end by 7 bases; junction bases not matched to a gene: 6. CDR1 MNHNY and CDR2 SVGAGI come from the germline V gene (reference sequence). CDR3 in amino acids: CASIQGVSEAFF. The CDR3 DNA is TGTGCCAGCATTCAGGGGGTCAGTGAAGCTTTCTTT.

This chain's CDR3 is CASSTAALTDTQYF. In DNA form, the CDR3 reads TGTGCCAGCAGTACGGCAGCACTCACAGATACGCAGTATTTT. V usage is TRBV2 and J usage is TRBJ2-3, with D unclear. The CDR3 runs 14 residues. The V end lost 5 bases, the J end lost 2 bases, and 11 bases lay between the germline ends. CDR1 SNHLY and CDR2 FYNNEI come from the germline V gene.

The chain couples TRBV5-1 to TRBJ2-7; D tentatively fits TRBD1 or TRBD2 (5 bases each). Per germline, CDR1 SGHRS and CDR2 YFSETQ. This CDR3 is 16 amino acids long. Trimming cost V 5 bases and J 4 bases, with 22 bases left between them. In DNA, the CDR3 is TGCGCCAGCAGACCACGGGGCGAAGGACAACCATACGAGCAGTACTTC. Protein: CASRPRGEGQPYEQYF.

The rearrangement joins TRBV14 to TRBJ2-1, with D possibly being TRBD1 or TRBD2 (6 bases each). Germline assignment: CDR1 SGHDN and CDR2 FVKESK. The CDR3 runs to 16 residues. V shed 1 base and J shed 2 bases, with 12 bases lying between them. CDR3 bases: TGTGCCAGCAGCCAAGTACCTGGGGGGCCCTACAATGAGCAGTTCTTC. Translating gives CASSQVPGGPYNEQFF.

The J gene is TRBJ2-7, the V gene TRBV11-2; TRBD2 is a possible D gene (5 bases). V was cut by 5 bases and J by 1 base, with 15 bases left in between. Per the germline V gene, CDR1 is SGHAT and CDR2 is FQNNGV. The CDR3 covers 15 residues. The CDR3 here is CASSLVAILSYEQYF. Here the CDR3 DNA reads TGTGCCAGCAGCCTCGTAGCGATCCTATCCTACGAGCAGTACTTC.

This clone was detected once. Other DNA sequences in the sample encode the same CDR3. The V gene is TRBV5-1, the J gene TRBJ2-1; tentatively, D is TRBD2 (5 bases). CDR1 and CDR2 (germline): SGHRS, YFSETQ. V was shortened by 4 bases and J by 7 bases, with 12 bases between the two germline ends. This CDR3 has 13 amino acids. CDR3 protein: CASSLLGGNEQFF. The CDR3 DNA reads as TGCGCCAGCAGCCTCCTAGGCGGGAATGAGCAGTTCTTC.

This clone was recorded a few times. The rearrangement joins TRBV28 to TRBJ1-2, with D hard to call. V gave up 5 bases and J gave up 4 bases, with 14 bases separating them. Germline V gives CDR1 MDHEN, CDR2 SYDVKM. This CDR3 contains 14 residues. CDR3 coding DNA: TGTGCCAGCAGTGCCCCGGTGGGTAGCTATGGCTACACCTTC. Its translation is CASSAPVGSYGYTF.

V usage is TRBV11-2 and J usage is TRBJ2-1; 8 bases fit TRBD2. V lost 5 bases and J lost 3; bases outside the gene matches: 6. The germline V gene encodes CDR1 SGHAT and CDR2 FQNNGV. The CDR3 spans 15 residues. The chain's CDR3 is CASSPIAGRYNEQFF. DNA of the CDR3: TGTGCCAGCAGCCCCATAGCGGGACGCTACAATGAGCAGTTCTTC.

The chain combines TRBV7-3 with TRBJ2-1; D may be TRBD2 (6 bases). The CDR3 has 16 residues. Germline loops: CDR1 SGHTA, CDR2 FQGTGA. V lost 1 base and J lost 2, with 12 bases in between. The CDR3 is CASSLMGTGAYNEQFF. CDR3 DNA sequence: TGTGCCAGCAGCTTAATGGGGACTGGGGCCTACAATGAGCAGTTCTTC. Filled out from reference TRBV7-3 and TRBJ2-1, the complete variable domain reads GAGVSQTPSNKVTEKGKYVELRCDPISGHTALYWYRQSLGQGPEFLIYFQGTGAADDSGLPNDRFFAVRPEGSVSTLKIQRTERGDSAVYLCASSLMGTGAYNEQFFGPGTRLTVL.

The V and J genes are TRBV29-1 and TRBJ2-1, with D possibly called TRBD1 or TRBD2 (5 bases each). V was trimmed by 4 bases and J by 9 bases, leaving 10 bases between them. Germline V lookup: CDR1 SQVTM, CDR2 ANQGSEA. The CDR3 runs 11 residues. The CDR3 DNA reads TGCAGCGTTGTTGGGGGAGCTGAGCAGTTCTTC. Translation gives CSVVGGAEQFF.

The rearrangement links TRBV7-2 to TRBJ2-1; 7 nucleotides align to TRBD2. With 4 bases clipped from V and 3 bases from J, the junction kept 3 bases outside the gene matches. Germline V lookup: CDR1 SGHTA, CDR2 FQGNSA. The CDR3 loop spans 14 amino acids. The chain's CDR3 is CASSWTSGYNEQFF. As DNA, the CDR3 is TGTGCCAGCAGCTGGACTAGTGGCTACAATGAGCAGTTCTTC. The full variable domain, rest sourced from reference TRBV7-2 and TRBJ2-1, is GAGVSQSPSNKVTEKGKDVELRCDPISGHTALYWYRQSLGQGLEFLIYFQGNSAPDKSGLPSDRFSAERTGGSVSTLTIQRTQQEDSAVYLCASSWTSGYNEQFFGPGTRLTVL.

The V call is TRBV18, the J call TRBJ2-1; D may be TRBD1 (5 bases). From germline, CDR1 is KGHSH and CDR2 LQKENI. The CDR3 covers 15 residues. V dropped 3 bases and J dropped 6 bases, with 15 bases sitting between them. The CDR3 here is CASSPNRRVSNEQFF. The CDR3 DNA follows: TGTGCCAGCTCACCCAACCGCAGGGTAAGCAATGAGCAGTTCTTC.

The genes are TRBV7-6 and TRBJ1-4; 8 bases fit TRBD1. CDR1 is SGHVS and CDR2 is FNYEAQ in the germline V gene. V trimming: 9 bases; J trimming: 0 bases; junction bases outside the gene matches: 12. This CDR3 spans 17 amino acids. CDR3 DNA: TGTGCCAGGAGGACAGGGCAAAAACCAGCAACTAATGAAAAACTGTTTTTT. Encoded protein: CARRTGQKPATNEKLFF.

V and J are TRBV4-1 and TRBJ2-7; D is possibly TRBD2 (5 bases). This CDR3 has 16 amino acids. Germline loops: CDR1 MGHRA, CDR2 YSYEKL. V was shortened by 1 base and J by 3 bases, with 16 bases between the two germline ends. The CDR3 sequence: CASSQVPGSAGYEQYF. The CDR3 region has the DNA TGCGCCAGCAGCCAAGTCCCGGGGAGCGCTGGCTACGAGCAGTACTTC.

The J gene is TRBJ1-1, the V gene TRBV19; D call uncertain. CDR3 length: 11 amino acids. From germline, CDR1 is LNHDA and CDR2 SQIVND (reference sequence). This CDR3 reads CGSHMNTEAFF. CDR3 in DNA: TGTGGCTCTCACATGAACACTGAAGCTTTCTTT.

The chain has TRBV4-3 and TRBJ1-2; no reliable D call. The CDR3 contains 17 residues. V dropped 3 bases and J dropped 2 bases, with 19 bases sitting between them. The germline V gene has CDR1 LGHNA and CDR2 YSLEER. CDR3 in DNA: TGCGCCAGCAGCCACGAAATTTTTACCCAGGAGAACTATGGCTACACCTTC. Its translation is CASSHEIFTQENYGYTF.

The V and J genes are TRBV5-1 and TRBJ2-5; TRBD1 matches at 10 bases. The trim removed 0 bases at V and 4 bases at J, leaving 6 bases unmatched. Germline V gene sequence: CDR1 SGHRS, CDR2 YFSETQ. The CDR3 contains 16 residues. The CDR3 loop reads CASSLEGTGALETQYF. The CDR3 DNA sequence: TGCGCCAGCAGCTTGGAAGGGACAGGGGCCTTAGAGACCCAGTACTTC. The full variable domain, rest sourced from reference TRBV5-1 and TRBJ2-5, is KAGVTQTPRYLIKTRGQQVTLSCSPISGHRSVSWYQQTPGQGLQFLFEYFSETQRNKGNFPGRFSGRQFSNSRSEMNVSTLELGDSALYLCASSLEGTGALETQYFGPGTRLLVL.

CDR3 nucleotides: TGCGCCAGCAGTGAGTCGACTCTGAGCGCCCAAGAGACCCAGTACTTC. It specifies CASSESTLSAQETQYF. The V gene is TRBV10-2, the J gene TRBJ2-5, with D unclear. CDR3 length: 16 residues. Per the germline V gene, CDR1 is WSHSY and CDR2 is SAAADI. Trimming removed 0 bases at V and 1 base at J, with 12 bases between.

V is TRBV18 and J is TRBJ2-7, with TRBD1 identical over 7 bases. Germline-derived CDR1 and CDR2 are KGHSH and LQKENI. The CDR3 is 14 residues long. J lost 5 bases, V lost 3 bases, and 7 bases had no gene match. The CDR3 DNA reads TGTGCCAGCTCACCGACTTTGGGACAGCACGAGCAGTACTTC. This sequence encodes CASSPTLGQHEQYF.

V gene TRBV18 combines with J gene TRBJ2-5; D ambiguous. Trimming cost V 1 base and J 5 bases, with 14 bases left between them. The CDR3 sequence is 15 residues long. Germline V gene sequence: CDR1 KGHSH, CDR2 LQKENI. The chain's CDR3 is CASSPRNSGAETQYF. The DNA of the CDR3 is TGTGCCAGCTCACCACGAAACTCAGGAGCCGAGACCCAGTACTTC.

As concerns this clone: This sample includes further DNA sequences coding for the same CDR3. The chain uses TRBV7-2 and TRBJ2-7, with a possible D match to TRBD2 (6 bases). V was clipped by 0 bases and J by 5 bases, with 8 bases between them. Germline values: CDR1 SGHTA, CDR2 FQGNSA. This CDR3 region has 13 residues. This CDR3 reads CASSLAGGNEQYF. The CDR3, as DNA: TGTGCCAGCAGCTTAGCGGGAGGCAACGAGCAGTACTTC.

The CDR3 loop reads CASRRRRDANTEAFF. CDR3 nucleotides: TGTGCCAGCAGGCGCCGCCGGGACGCTAACACTGAAGCTTTCTTT. The gene calls are TRBV6-6 and TRBJ1-1; a weak D match, TRBD1 (5 bases). V dropped 6 bases and J dropped 2 bases, with 16 bases sitting between them. Looked up from germline, CDR1 is MNHNY and CDR2 is SVGAGI (reference sequence). This CDR3 region has 15 residues.

The gene calls are TRBV9 and TRBJ2-5; D unclear. The V end lost 4 bases, the J end lost 1 base, and 8 bases lay between the germline ends. The CDR3 covers 13 residues. Looked up from germline, CDR1 is SGDLS and CDR2 is YYNGEE. The DNA for the CDR3 is TGTGCCAGCAGCCCCCAAACCCAAGAGACCCAGTACTTC. Amino acids: CASSPQTQETQYF.

The V call is TRBV30, the J call TRBJ2-7; 9 bases line up with TRBD1. Per germline, CDR1 GTSNPN and CDR2 SVGIG (reference sequence). V lost 0 bases and J lost 6; bases outside the gene matches: 6. The CDR3 runs to 14 residues. The chain's CDR3 is CAWSVGTGKFEQYF. CDR3 DNA: TGTGCCTGGAGTGTGGGGACAGGGAAGTTCGAGCAGTACTTC.

V is TRBV2 and J is TRBJ1-5; D is unresolved. Germline assignment: CDR1 SNHLY and CDR2 FYNNEI. Trimming pared 7 bases from V and 1 base from J, leaving 8 bases between. The CDR3 covers 13 residues. This chain's CDR3 is CASTTGSNQPQHF. The DNA for the CDR3 is TGTGCCAGCACGACGGGGAGCAATCAGCCCCAGCATTTT.